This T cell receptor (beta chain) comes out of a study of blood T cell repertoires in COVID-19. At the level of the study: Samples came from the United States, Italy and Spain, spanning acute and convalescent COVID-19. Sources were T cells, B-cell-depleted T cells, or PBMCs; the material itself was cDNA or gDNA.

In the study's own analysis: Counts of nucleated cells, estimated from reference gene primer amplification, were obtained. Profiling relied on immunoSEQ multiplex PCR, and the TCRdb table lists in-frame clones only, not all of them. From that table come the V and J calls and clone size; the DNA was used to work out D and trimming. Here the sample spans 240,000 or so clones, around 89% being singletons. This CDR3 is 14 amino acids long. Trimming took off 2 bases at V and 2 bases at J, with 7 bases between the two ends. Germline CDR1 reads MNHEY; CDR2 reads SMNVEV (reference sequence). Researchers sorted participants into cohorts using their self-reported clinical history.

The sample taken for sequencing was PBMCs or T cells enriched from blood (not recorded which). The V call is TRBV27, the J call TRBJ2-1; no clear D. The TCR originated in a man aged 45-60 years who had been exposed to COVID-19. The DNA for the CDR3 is TGTGCCAGCAGTTTACTAGAGACCTACAATGAGCAGTTCTTC. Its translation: CASSLLETYNEQFF.